The 7 T cell receptor beta chains presented below share a single source sample, sequenced in a study of PD-1 blockade in classical Hodgkin lymphoma. Brentuximab vedotin exposure varied among the patients, all of whom had relapsed after autologous stem cell transplantation. Applied to thawed PBMCs, magnetic negative selection was the method used to isolate CD8+ T cells. Generated by immunoSEQ multiplex PCR, the TCRdb table keeps only in-frame clones and is missing some. The data show 2,500 to 3,000 clones, roughly 60% seen once. The sample consisted of CD8+ T cells from blood, taken at baseline. The receptors stem from a human donor with classical Hodgkin lymphoma.

J is TRBJ2-3 and V is TRBV27, with D perhaps TRBD1 or TRBD2 (5 bases each). Germline-derived CDR1 and CDR2 are MNHEY and SMNVEV (reference sequence). There are 16 residues in the CDR3. Trimming took off 6 bases at V and 2 bases at J, with 18 bases between the two ends. This CDR3 is CASRFRTGTNTDTQYF. The DNA for the CDR3 is TGTGCCAGCAGATTTCGCACCGGGACCAACACAGATACGCAGTATTTT.

This chain connects TRBV7-9 to TRBJ2-7, with TRBD1 as a possible D gene (8 bases). Germline V CDR1 and CDR2: SEHNR, FQNEAQ (reference sequence). The ends were cut back, 2 bases at V and 3 bases at J, with 17 bases in the middle. The CDR3 sequence is 16 residues long. The CDR3 nucleotides are TGTGCCAGCAGCTTAAGGACAGGGAGGGAGGGCTACGAGCAGTACTTC. Amino acid sequence: CASSLRTGREGYEQYF.

The rearrangement uses TRBV4-2 and TRBJ1-1; D call uncertain. The germline CDR1 and CDR2 sequences are LGHNA and YNFKEQ. V dropped 4 bases and J dropped 2 bases, with 11 bases sitting between them. The CDR3 consists of 14 residues. CDR3 DNA sequence: TGTGCCAGCAGCCCCGCCGGGAGAAACACTGAAGCTTTCTTT. Protein sequence: CASSPAGRNTEAFF.

Here the CDR3 reads CASSILLLGTQVWAEAFF. The CDR3 DNA sequence: TGTGCCAGTAGTATATTACTTCTCGGGACACAGGTTTGGGCTGAAGCTTTCTTT. The chain links TRBV19 to TRBJ1-1; D may be TRBD1 (6 bases). The germline gives CDR1 LNHDA, CDR2 SQIVND (reference sequence). V lost 2 bases to trimming and J lost 6 bases, with 25 bases between them. This CDR3 region has 18 residues. The full variable domain, rest sourced from reference TRBV19 and TRBJ1-1, is DGGITQSPKYLFRKEGQNVTLSCEQNLNHDAMYWYRQDPGQGLRLIYYSQIVNDFQKGDIAEGYSVSREKKESFPLTVTSAQKNPTAFYLCASSILLLGTQVWAEAFFGQGTRLTVV.

The chain combines TRBV5-3 with TRBJ2-7; the match to TRBD1 covers 7 bases. TRBV5-3 is sorted into the ORF group, with uncertain function. V shed 8 bases, J shed 4 bases, and the junction held 9 bases outside the gene matches. The CDR3 runs 13 residues. CDR3 sequence (DNA): TGTGCCAGCAGCCAGAACAGGGGATACGAGCAGTACTTC. Translated, it gives CASSQNRGYEQYF.

This chain connects TRBV10-3 to TRBJ2-5, with 8 bases that match TRBD2. CDR1 ENHRY and CDR2 SYGVKD come from the germline V gene. This CDR3 contains 13 residues. Unmatched junction bases numbered 6, after V lost 10 bases and J lost 2 bases. CDR3 bases: TGTGCCACCTCCGGCGGGAGGCAAGAGACCCAGTACTTC. The encoded protein is CATSGGRQETQYF.

The V and J genes are TRBV7-9 and TRBJ2-2, with D unresolved. Germline CDR1 reads SEHNR; CDR2 reads FQNEAQ (reference sequence). V was cut by 5 bases and J by 5 bases, with 3 bases left in between. CDR3 size: 11 residues. The CDR3 sequence: CASSETGELFF. CDR3 nucleotides: TGTGCCAGCAGCGAAACCGGGGAGCTGTTTTTT.